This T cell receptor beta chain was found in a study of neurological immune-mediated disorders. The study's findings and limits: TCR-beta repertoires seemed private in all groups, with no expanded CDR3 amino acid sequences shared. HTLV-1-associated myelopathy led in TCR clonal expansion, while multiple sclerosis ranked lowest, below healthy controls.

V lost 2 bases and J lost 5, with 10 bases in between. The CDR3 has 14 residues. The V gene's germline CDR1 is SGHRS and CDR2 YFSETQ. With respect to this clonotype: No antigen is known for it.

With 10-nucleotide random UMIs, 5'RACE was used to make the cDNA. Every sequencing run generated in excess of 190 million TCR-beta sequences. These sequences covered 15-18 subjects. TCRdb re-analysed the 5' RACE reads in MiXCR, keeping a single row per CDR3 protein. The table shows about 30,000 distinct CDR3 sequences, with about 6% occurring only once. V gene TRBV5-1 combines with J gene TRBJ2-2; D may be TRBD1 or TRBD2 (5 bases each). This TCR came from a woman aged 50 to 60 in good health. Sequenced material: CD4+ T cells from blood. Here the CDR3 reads CASSFTGRTGELFF. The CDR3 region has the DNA TGCGCCAGCAGCTTCACGGGACGGACCGGGGAGCTGTTTTTT.